This entry describes one TCR beta chain. The target antigen is unknown. Germline V lookup: CDR1 LNHNV, CDR2 YYDKDF (reference sequence). There are 20 residues in the CDR3. V lost 0 bases, J lost 0 bases, and 8 bases stayed unmatched. The entry originates in a study of OX40 agonist ivuxolimab in advanced cancers. The wider study: Prior anti-PD-1, anti-PD-L1 or anti-CTLA-4 therapy was allowed; approximately 40% had some.

Only in-frame clones appear in the TCRdb table, and some are missing; sequencing was by immunoSEQ multiplex PCR. This repertoire shows some 64,000 clones, about 85% found once; its top ten account for about 0.38%. Whole-study results and caveats: Mean expanded clone counts were higher in CD8+ than CD4+ T cells. Antigen specificity of clonally expanded peripheral T cells was not established. Also showing low normalized T-cell clonal expansion were some of the nonresponders.

The material was CD4+ or CD8+ T cells sorted from blood, obtained in a trial of the OX40 agonist ivuxolimab. The chain employs TRBV15 and TRBJ2-6, with 10 nucleotides matching TRBD1. This clonotype was sampled from an adult with an advanced solid tumor such as melanoma, head and neck, liver or kidney cancer. CDR3 in DNA: TGTGCCACCAGCAGAGATTTTAGGGGACAGGGGCGCTCTGGGGCCAACGTCCTGACTTTC. Its translation is CATSRDFRGQGRSGANVLTF.